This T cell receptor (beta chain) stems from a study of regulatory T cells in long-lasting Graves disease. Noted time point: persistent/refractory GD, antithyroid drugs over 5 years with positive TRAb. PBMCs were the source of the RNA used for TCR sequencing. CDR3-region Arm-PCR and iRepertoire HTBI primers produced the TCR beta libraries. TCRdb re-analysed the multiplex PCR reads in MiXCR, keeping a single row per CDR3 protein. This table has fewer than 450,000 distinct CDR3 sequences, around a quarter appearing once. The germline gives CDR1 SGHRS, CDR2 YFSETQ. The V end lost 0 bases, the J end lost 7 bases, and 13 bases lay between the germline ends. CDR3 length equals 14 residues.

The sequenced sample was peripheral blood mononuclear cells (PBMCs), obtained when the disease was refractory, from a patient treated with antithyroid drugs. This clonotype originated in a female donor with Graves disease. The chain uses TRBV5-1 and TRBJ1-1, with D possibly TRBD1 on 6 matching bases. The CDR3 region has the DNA TGCGCCAGCAGCTTGGCCGATAGGGGGGATGAAGCTTTCTTT. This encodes CASSLADRGDEAFF.